These 15 T cell receptor beta chains were all obtained from the same sample, sequenced in a study of beta chain features in type 1 diabetes. The authors reverse transcribed all of the isolated RNA, so sequencing captured expressed TCRB transcripts. Sequenced by immunoSEQ multiplex PCR; TCRdb stores in-frame clones only, minus some. Found here are 970,000 or so clones, roughly a sixth of them singletons; the top ten hold about 0.025%. Sequencing was carried out using naive CD4+ T cells from blood. All receptors derive from a young woman in good health.

This clone was observed a few times. The chain is built from TRBV6-5 and TRBJ2-5; TRBD1 agrees at 7 bases. CDR3 length: 13 residues. CDR1 and CDR2 from the germline V gene are MNHEY and SVGAGI. V dropped 6 bases and J dropped 2; count of bases not matched to a gene: 3. CDR3 residues: CASRLDRQETQYF. Written as DNA, the CDR3 is TGTGCCAGCAGGCTGGACAGGCAAGAGACCCAGTACTTC.

This clone has just a few counts. The chain is built from TRBV29-1 and TRBJ1-1, with D possibly being TRBD1 (5 bases). Per the germline V gene, CDR1 is SQVTM and CDR2 is ANQGSEA. The CDR3 length is 11 residues. Trimming shortened V by 3 bases and J by 6 bases, and 8 bases separated the two germline ends. Written as DNA, the CDR3 is TGCAGCGTTGAGGGGACCCCTGAAGCTTTCTTT. As protein: CSVEGTPEAFF.

This clone was counted between two and nine times. The chain combines TRBV9 with TRBJ2-3, with 7 bases aligning to TRBD2. Trimming at V came to 0 bases and at J to 8 bases, leaving 6 bases not matched to a gene. The germline CDR1 and CDR2 sequences are SGDLS and YYNGEE. The CDR3 has 14 amino acids. CDR3 bases: TGTGCCAGCAGCGTAGTTCGGACTAGTGGTACGCAGTATTTT. Amino acid sequence: CASSVVRTSGTQYF.

This clone has only a few counts. This chain connects TRBV10-3 to TRBJ2-7, with 8 nucleotides matching TRBD1. Trimming removed 2 bases from V and 0 bases from J; junction bases left unmatched: 6. Looked up from germline, CDR1 is ENHRY and CDR2 is SYGVKD. The CDR3 sequence is 16 residues long. For the CDR3, the DNA is TGTGCCATCAGTGAGAGCAACAGGGGGATCTCCTACGAGCAGTACTTC. It encodes CAISESNRGISYEQYF.

In this sample, this clone turned up a few times. The chain uses TRBV18 and TRBJ1-4; D may be TRBD1 (6 bases). The CDR3 sequence is 14 residues long. The germline V and J ends were trimmed by 3 bases and 3 bases, with 8 bases remaining between them. In germline, CDR1 is KGHSH, CDR2 LQKENI. The CDR3 DNA follows: TGTGCCAGCTCACCCGGGACACCTAATGAAAAACTGTTTTTT. It codes for CASSPGTPNEKLFF.

This clone appeared a few times. This sequence joins TRBV19 and TRBJ1-5; D remains ambiguous. V was cut by 6 bases and J by 3 bases, with 12 bases left in between. The CDR3 is 14 amino acids. Germline CDR1 reads LNHDA; CDR2 reads SQIVND (reference sequence). The CDR3 loop reads CASSSRQYNQPQHF. The CDR3 DNA is TGTGCCAGTAGCTCCAGGCAGTACAATCAGCCCCAGCATTTT.

The chain has TRBV11-2 and TRBJ2-1; D may be TRBD1 (5 bases). Germline loops: CDR1 SGHAT, CDR2 FQNNGV. There are 13 residues in the CDR3. The V end lost 5 bases, the J end lost 3 bases, and 8 bases lay between the germline ends. CDR3: CASSAGNYNEQFF. For the CDR3, the DNA is TGTGCCAGCAGCGCAGGGAACTACAATGAGCAGTTCTTC.

This clone occurred a few times. This rearrangement joins TRBV28 to TRBJ2-1; possible D gene TRBD1, 6 bases. The germline V gene encodes CDR1 MDHEN and CDR2 SYDVKM. The CDR3 length is 13 residues. The V gene lost 8 bases and the J gene lost 8 bases, with 16 bases spanning the gap. For the CDR3, the DNA is TGTGCCAGCCGGCCAGGGGCCTGGGATGAGCAGTTCTTC. This gives the protein CASRPGAWDEQFF.

This clone was seen a few times. The chain links TRBV7-9 to TRBJ2-1; 9 nucleotides line up with TRBD1. The CDR3 has 15 amino acids. Germline V gene lookup returns CDR1 SEHNR and CDR2 FQNEAQ (reference sequence). V lost 4 bases, J lost 8 bases, and 9 bases stayed unmatched. The CDR3 loop is CASSSPGQGLYEQFF. CDR3 coding DNA: TGTGCCAGCAGCTCGCCGGGACAGGGTTTGTATGAGCAGTTCTTC.

A few counts support this clone. In DNA form, the CDR3 reads TGCAGCATACCCCCTGCCCGGGGCACCCAAGAGACCCAGTACTTC. Translation: CSIPPARGTQETQYF. The chain is built from TRBV29-1 and TRBJ2-5; D possibly uses TRBD1 or TRBD2 (5 bases each). From germline, CDR1 is SQVTM and CDR2 ANQGSEA. Between the trimmed V and J ends, which lost 8 bases and 1 base, there was a span of 20 bases. The CDR3 runs to 15 residues. Full variable domain (remainder filled in from reference TRBV29-1 and TRBJ2-5): SAVISQKPSRDICQRGTSLTIQCQVDSQVTMMFWYRQQPGQSLTLIATANQGSEATYESGFVIDKFPISRPNLTFSTLTVSNMSPEDSSIYLCSIPPARGTQETQYFGPGTRLLVL.

The V gene is TRBV28, the J gene TRBJ2-7; TRBD2 agrees at 9 bases. In germline, CDR1 is MDHEN, CDR2 SYDVKM. This CDR3 comprises 14 residues. Trimming removed 5 bases from V and 4 bases from J; junction bases left unmatched: 6. In DNA form, the CDR3 reads TGTGCCAGCAGTAGCGGGAGGCTCGGTTACGAGCAGTACTTC. It codes for CASSSGRLGYEQYF.

This clone was found a few times. The CDR3 DNA follows: TGTGCCATCGGAAGCCGTGCTGGCGGGAGATCCTACGAGCAGTACTTC. Protein sequence: CAIGSRAGGRSYEQYF. This sequence joins TRBV10-3 and TRBJ2-7, with TRBD2 identical over 7 bases. Trimming cost V 8 bases and J 1 base; bases outside gene matches: 14. The CDR3 has 16 amino acids. Germline V CDR1 and CDR2: ENHRY, SYGVKD.

The chain joins TRBV19 to TRBJ2-3; D might be TRBD1 (5 bases). V lost 4 bases and J 6 bases, leaving 11 bases between the germline ends. The CDR3 runs 13 residues. The V gene's germline CDR1 is LNHDA and CDR2 SQIVND (reference sequence). The DNA of the CDR3 is TGTGCCAGTAGTAACAGGTTGACGGATACGCAGTATTTT. Translating it yields CASSNRLTDTQYF.

The sample holds a few counts of this clone. V gene TRBV18 combines with J gene TRBJ1-2; D gene ambiguous. Per the germline V gene, CDR1 is KGHSH and CDR2 is LQKENI. V lost 2 bases and J lost 7, with 11 bases in between. This CDR3 contains 13 residues. The CDR3: CASSPSEVGGYTF. CDR3 DNA sequence: TGTGCCAGCTCACCATCGGAAGTCGGTGGCTACACCTTC.

This clone was detected a few times. CDR3 DNA sequence: TGTGCCAGCAGTCACGGACTAGTATCCTCCTACGAGCAGTACTTC. Translated: CASSHGLVSSYEQYF. This rearrangement joins TRBV7-9 to TRBJ2-7; 7 bases match TRBD2. CDR1 SEHNR and CDR2 FQNEAQ come from the germline V gene (reference sequence). This CDR3 is 15 amino acids long. V trimming: 6 bases; J trimming: 0 bases; junction bases outside the gene matches: 8.